Presented here are 28 T cell receptor beta chains from one specimen sequenced in a study of regulatory T cells in long-lasting Graves disease. The authors built TCR beta libraries using iRepertoire HTBI primers and Arm-PCR of CDR3 regions. TCRdb reprocessed the multiplex PCR reads via MiXCR and lists one record per CDR3 protein. The sample includes about 540,000 distinct CDR3 sequences, 13% of them seen just once. The time point here: newly diagnosed GD, antithyroid drugs for less than 3 months. PBMC-derived RNA was used for the TCR library. These data also featured in a second study, about T cells in Graves' hyperthyroidism and ophthalmopathy.

This sample comprised peripheral blood mononuclear cells (PBMCs), obtained at new diagnosis, from a patient treated with antithyroid drugs. These receptors came from a man aged 25-45 years with Graves disease.

This clonotype was found many times. This chain uses TRBV28 with TRBJ2-3, with TRBD2 matching over 7 bases. The germline V gene encodes CDR1 MDHEN and CDR2 SYDVKM. This CDR3 contains 19 residues. J lost 2 bases, V lost 5 bases, and 19 bases had no gene match. CDR3 sequence reads: CASSPRLGRAYGSTDTQYF. The DNA for the CDR3 is TGTGCCAGCAGTCCCCGGTTGGGGAGGGCCTATGGTTCCACAGATACGCAGTATTTT.

The chain has TRBV6-6 and TRBJ1-1, with no clear D. Germline lookup yields CDR1 MNHNY and CDR2 SVGAGI (reference sequence). V was trimmed by 0 bases and J by 0 bases, leaving 17 bases between them. This CDR3 comprises 18 residues. CDR3 coding DNA: TGTGCCAGCAGTTACTCGCAAAGCCGAGGGTCTGTGAACACTGAAGCTTTCTTT. It is translated as CASSYSQSRGSVNTEAFF.

This clonotype has ten or more counts. The V and J genes are TRBV12-3 or TRBV12-4 and TRBJ2-3; 7 bases map to TRBD2. The CDR3 is 13 amino acids. Trimming took 8 bases from V and 2 from J; bases not matched to a gene: 4. The CDR3 sequence: CASQRGITDTQYF. CDR3 DNA sequence: TGTGCCAGCCAGCGGGGTATCACAGATACGCAGTATTTT.

The table lists this clonotype with many counts. J is TRBJ2-1 and V is TRBV11-3, with TRBD2 identical over 7 bases. In germline, CDR1 is SGHNT, CDR2 YENEEA. V trimming: 4 bases; J trimming: 6 bases; junction bases outside the gene matches: 27. This CDR3 contains 21 residues. The CDR3 loop reads CASSSTLDGLGEPGGGNEQFF. For the CDR3, the DNA is TGTGCCAGCAGCTCAACATTAGACGGGCTAGGGGAGCCCGGCGGGGGCAATGAGCAGTTCTTC.

This clonotype appeared a few times. The V gene is TRBV3-1, the J gene TRBJ2-1, with D possibly matching TRBD1 (6 bases). Trimming pared 0 bases from V and 0 bases from J, leaving 24 bases between. Germline values: CDR1 LGHDT, CDR2 YNNKEL (reference sequence). This CDR3 region has 21 residues. As DNA, the CDR3 is TGTGCCAGCAGCCAAGATTACCCCGGACAGCAACAACAACGCTCCTACAATGAGCAGTTCTTC. Amino acids: CASSQDYPGQQQQRSYNEQFF.

This clonotype came up many times. The CDR3 here is CASSIGLQETQYF. The CDR3 bases are TGTGCCAGTAGCATTGGGTTACAAGAGACCCAGTACTTC. This rearrangement joins TRBV19 to TRBJ2-5; D ambiguous. Germline loops: CDR1 LNHDA, CDR2 SQIVND (reference sequence). V was clipped by 6 bases and J by 2 bases, with 10 bases between them. The length of the CDR3 is 13 residues. The variable domain in full, with the rest retrieved from reference TRBV19 and TRBJ2-5, is DGGITQSPKYLFRKEGQNVTLSCEQNLNHDAMYWYRQDPGQGLRLIYYSQIVNDFQKGDIAEGYSVSREKKESFPLTVTSAQKNPTAFYLCASSIGLQETQYFGPGTRLLVL.

The V call is TRBV30, the J call TRBJ2-1; 11 bases are shared with TRBD2. There are 14 residues in the CDR3. The germline CDR1 and CDR2 sequences are GTSNPN and SVGIG (reference sequence). The ends lost 7 bases at V and 2 bases at J; junction bases unmatched: 4. The CDR3 bases are TGTGCCTTATTACTAGCGGGAGCCTACAATGAGCAGTTCTTC. Amino acid sequence: CALLLAGAYNEQFF. The full variable domain, with the rest looked up from reference TRBV30 and TRBJ2-1, is SQTIHQWPATLVQPVGSPLSLECTVEGTSNPNLYWYRQAAGRGLQLLFYSVGIGQISSEVPQNLSASRPQDRQFILSSKKLLLSDSGFYLCALLLAGAYNEQFFGPGTRLTVL.

In its sample, this clonotype was seen many times. The rearrangement uses TRBV7-3 and TRBJ2-2; 10 nucleotides agree with TRBD2. The V gene end was trimmed by 5 bases and the J gene end by 5 bases; junction bases not matched to a gene: 8. CDR3 length: 16 amino acids. CDR1 is SGHTA, CDR2 FQGTGA, per germline. The CDR3 region has the DNA TGTGCCAGCAGCCCCGGGGGTAGCGGGAGGACCGGGGAGCTGTTTTTT. Amino acids: CASSPGGSGRTGELFF.

This clonotype came up a few times. This chain joins TRBV19 and TRBJ1-2; the D gene is possibly TRBD1 (5 bases). Germline loops: CDR1 LNHDA, CDR2 SQIVND (reference sequence). This CDR3 has 18 residues. With 2 bases removed from V and 0 bases from J, the gap between germline ends came to 19 bases. CDR3 protein: CASSIRHRGFGANYGYTF. CDR3 DNA: TGTGCCAGTAGTATACGCCACCGGGGGTTTGGGGCTAACTATGGCTACACCTTC.

The sample holds many counts of this clonotype. This chain joins TRBV18 and TRBJ2-7; 8 nucleotides match TRBD1. The CDR3 totals 13 residues. The V gene's germline CDR1 is KGHSH and CDR2 LQKENI. The V gene end was trimmed by 3 bases and the J gene end by 7 bases; junction bases not matched to a gene: 5. The CDR3, as DNA: TGTGCCAGCTCACCCCTTTGGACAGGGGAGCAGTACTTC. It translates to CASSPLWTGEQYF. The entire variable domain, with the rest obtained from reference TRBV18 and TRBJ2-7, is as follows: NAGVMQNPRHLVRRRGQEARLRCSPMKGHSHVYWYRQLPEEGLKFMVYLQKENIIDESGMPKERFSAEFPKEGPSILRIQQVVRGDSAAYFCASSPLWTGEQYFGPGTRLTVT.

This clonotype was recorded many times. The chain carries TRBV15 and TRBJ2-1, with D unclear. V was trimmed by 0 bases and J by 1 base, leaving 1 base between them. The CDR3 length is 13 residues. Germline assignment: CDR1 LNHNV and CDR2 YYDKDF (reference sequence). CDR3 DNA sequence: TGTGCCACCAGCAGAGATTCCTACAATGAGCAGTTCTTC. This translates into CATSRDSYNEQFF.

This clonotype was seen at least ten times. The J gene is TRBJ1-2, the V gene TRBV5-1; D is possibly TRBD1 (5 bases). Germline CDR1 and CDR2: SGHRS and YFSETQ. The ends were cut back, 4 bases at V and 3 bases at J, with 10 bases in the middle. The CDR3 has 13 residues. Written as DNA, the CDR3 is TGCGCCAGCAGCCCCGGGACCCACTATGGCTACACCTTC. Protein sequence: CASSPGTHYGYTF.

This clonotype was detected a few times. This sequence joins TRBV13 and TRBJ2-3, with TRBD2 matching 7 bases. The V gene end was trimmed by 0 bases and the J gene end by 4 bases; junction bases not matched to a gene: 4. Germline CDR1 PRHDT, CDR2 FYEKMQ (reference sequence). The CDR3 sequence is 15 residues long. DNA of the CDR3: TGTGCCAGCAGCTTAGGCTATGCGGGGGCAGATACGCAGTATTTT. As protein: CASSLGYAGADTQYF.

Many counts were recorded for this clonotype. This chain links TRBV5-1 with TRBJ1-1; unclear D gene. The CDR3 runs to 19 residues. Trimming shortened V by 4 bases and J by 1 base, and 26 bases separated the two germline ends. CDR1 and CDR2 (germline): SGHRS, YFSETQ. This CDR3 reads CASSADRGLSIKGNTEAFF. CDR3 bases: TGCGCCAGCAGCGCGGACCGAGGGTTGTCCATAAAGGGGAACACTGAAGCTTTCTTT.

This clonotype was counted at least ten times. The chain is built from TRBV12-3 or TRBV12-4 and TRBJ2-1, with 12 nucleotides matching TRBD2. The V gene end was trimmed by 3 bases and the J gene end by 8 bases; junction bases not matched to a gene: 2. The CDR3 extends over 14 amino acids. The CDR3 sequence is CASSFLAGGYEQFF. The CDR3, as DNA: TGTGCCAGCAGTTTCCTAGCGGGAGGGTATGAGCAGTTCTTC.

The rearrangement joins TRBV25-1 to TRBJ2-1; 13 nucleotides line up with TRBD2. After removal of 3 bases from V and 8 bases from J, the junction contained 4 bases not matched to a gene. The CDR3 has 15 residues. CDR1 MGHDK and CDR2 SYGVNS come from the germline V gene. This chain's CDR3 is CASSDSTSGGDEQFF. The CDR3 DNA reads as TGTGCCAGCAGTGATTCTACTAGCGGGGGGGATGAGCAGTTCTTC.

This clonotype was seen a handful of times. The rearrangement uses TRBV4-1 and TRBJ2-7; no firm D call. The germline CDR1 and CDR2 sequences are MGHRA and YSYEKL. Trimming stripped 0 bases from V and 6 bases from J, with 6 bases between. This CDR3 comprises 12 residues. CDR3 in amino acids: CASSQDDGEQYF. CDR3 in DNA: TGCGCCAGCAGCCAAGATGACGGCGAGCAGTACTTC.

This clonotype appeared a few times. The chain carries TRBV18 and TRBJ2-2; D is perhaps TRBD2 (6 bases). The V gene lost 3 bases and the J gene lost 3 bases, with 17 bases spanning the gap. The CDR3 covers 17 residues. The V gene's germline CDR1 is KGHSH and CDR2 LQKENI. CDR3 loop: CASSPLASETDTGELFF. The DNA of the CDR3 is TGTGCCAGCTCACCCCTAGCGAGCGAAACTGACACCGGGGAGCTGTTTTTT.

Comments on this clonotype: A far more abundant clone sits one base away, making this likely a read error. The rearrangement joins TRBV18 to TRBJ2-3, with D maybe TRBD1 (5 bases). Per the germline V gene, CDR1 is KGHSH and CDR2 is LQKENI. The length of the CDR3 is 11 residues. CDR3 nucleotide sequence: TGTGCCAGCGGACAATCAGATACGCAGTGTTTT. Amino acid sequence: CASGQSDTQCF.

This clonotype was observed many times. The J gene is TRBJ1-1, the V gene TRBV29-1; TRBD1 is a possible D gene (5 bases). CDR1 is SQVTM, CDR2 ANQGSEA, per germline. The V and J ends lost 1 base and 11 bases respectively, with 14 bases between them. This CDR3 is 12 amino acids long. This chain's CDR3 is CSVEVAGEMAFF. CDR3 nucleotides: TGCAGCGTTGAAGTTGCGGGGGAAATGGCTTTCTTT.

This clonotype was detected many times. This chain connects TRBV10-2 to TRBJ2-1; 11 bases are shared with TRBD2. The CDR3 is 15 residues long. Looked up from germline, CDR1 is WSHSY and CDR2 is SAAADI. With 6 bases clipped from V and 9 bases from J, the junction kept 10 bases outside the gene matches. CDR3 nucleotides: TGCGCCAGCAGACCTAGCGGGGGGCCGGGGGGTGAGCAGTTCTTC. Translation: CASRPSGGPGGEQFF.

This clonotype was found a few times. The chain couples TRBV7-6 to TRBJ1-1; D is ambiguous. CDR1 is SGHVS and CDR2 is FNYEAQ in the germline V gene. This CDR3 has 16 residues. V lost 0 bases and J lost 1, with 12 bases in between. This CDR3 reads CASSLASGRWNTEAFF. The CDR3 DNA reads as TGTGCCAGCAGCTTAGCGTCGGGTCGATGGAACACTGAAGCTTTCTTT.

This clonotype occurred many times. The CDR3 loop is CASRRGIDEQFF. The CDR3, as DNA: TGTGCCAGCCGCCGGGGGATAGATGAGCAGTTCTTC. The V and J genes are TRBV28 and TRBJ2-1, with a tentative D call TRBD2 (6 bases). CDR1 MDHEN and CDR2 SYDVKM come from the germline V gene. The CDR3 runs 12 residues. V was pared by 8 bases and J by 8 bases, with 13 bases between.

The V and J genes are TRBV18 and TRBJ1-1; D is ambiguous. Trimming left V 6 bases short and J 11 bases short, with 25 bases between. Germline V CDR1 and CDR2: KGHSH, LQKENI. The CDR3 extends over 15 amino acids. Here the CDR3 DNA reads TGTGCCAGCTCTCTAAGTGGCGGCGCTCTTGGTGATGCTTTCTTT. Protein: CASSLSGGALGDAFF.

This clonotype was counted ten times or more. V and J are TRBV3-1 and TRBJ2-3; perhaps TRBD2 as D (5 bases). Trimming took 1 base from V and 2 from J, leaving 10 bases between them. Germline V lookup: CDR1 LGHDT, CDR2 YNNKEL (reference sequence). The CDR3 loop spans 15 amino acids. The CDR3 spells CASSQADLITDTQYF. CDR3 DNA sequence: TGTGCCAGCAGCCAAGCGGACTTAATCACAGATACGCAGTATTTT.

This clonotype was counted many times. The chain recombines TRBV7-9 with TRBJ2-7; TRBD2 might be the D (5 bases). Trimming removed 1 base at V and 7 bases at J, with 20 bases between. The CDR3 spans 16 residues. Germline V gives CDR1 SEHNR, CDR2 FQNEAQ (reference sequence). The CDR3 DNA is TGTGCCAGCAGCTTAGTAGGAAGTCGAGGAGGTGGGGAGCAGTACTTC. It is translated as CASSLVGSRGGGEQYF. The full variable domain, completed using reference TRBV7-9 and TRBJ2-7, is DTGVSQNPRHKITKRGQNVTFRCDPISEHNRLYWYRQTLGQGPEFLTYFQNEAQLEKSRLLSDRFSAERPKGSFSTLEIQRTEQGDSAMYLCASSLVGSRGGGEQYFGPGTRLTVT.

In this sample, this clonotype turned up many times. This chain connects TRBV7-9 to TRBJ2-1; the match to TRBD2 covers 8 bases. CDR1 and CDR2 from the germline V gene are SEHNR and FQNEAQ (reference sequence). Trimming removed 5 bases from V and 8 bases from J; junction bases left unmatched: 2. The CDR3 sequence is 12 residues long. DNA of the CDR3: TGTGCCAGCAGCGCGGGGGGCTATGAGCAGTTCTTC. Protein: CASSAGGYEQFF.

This clonotype was recorded at least ten times. V gene TRBV6-1 combines with J gene TRBJ2-7; the D is unclear. The germline V and J ends were trimmed by 9 bases and 1 base, with 25 bases remaining between them. The length of the CDR3 is 17 residues. Germline values: CDR1 MNHNS, CDR2 SASEGT. CDR3: CASHFRLEPSSSYEQYF. The CDR3 region has the DNA TGTGCCAGTCACTTTCGTTTGGAGCCTTCTTCATCCTACGAGCAGTACTTC.